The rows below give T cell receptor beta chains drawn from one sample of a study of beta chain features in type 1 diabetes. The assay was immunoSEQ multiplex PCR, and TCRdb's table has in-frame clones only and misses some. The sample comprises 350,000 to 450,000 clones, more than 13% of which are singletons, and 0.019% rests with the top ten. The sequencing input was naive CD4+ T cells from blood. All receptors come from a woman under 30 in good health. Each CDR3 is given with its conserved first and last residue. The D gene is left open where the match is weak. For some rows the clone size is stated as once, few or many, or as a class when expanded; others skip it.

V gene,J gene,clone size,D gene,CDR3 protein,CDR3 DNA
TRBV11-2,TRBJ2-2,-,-,CASSPRNTGELFF,TGTGCCAGCAGCCCGAGAAACACCGGGGAGCTGTTTTTT
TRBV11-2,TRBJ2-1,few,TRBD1,CASSFVVVQGTYNEQFF,TGTGCCAGCAGCTTCGTCGTAGTACAGGGGACCTACAATGAGCAGTTCTTC
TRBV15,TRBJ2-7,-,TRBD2,CATEGRGMDEQYF,TGTGCCACCGAAGGGAGGGGAATGGACGAGCAGTACTTC
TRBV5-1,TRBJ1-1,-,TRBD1,CASSSDRAMNTEAFF,TGCGCCAGCAGCTCAGACAGGGCCATGAACACTGAAGCTTTCTTT
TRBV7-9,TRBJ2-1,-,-,CASSFGSRDNEQFF,TGTGCCAGCAGCTTCGGGAGCCGGGACAATGAGCAGTTCTTC
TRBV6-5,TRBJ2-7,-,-,CASSYAASSYEQYF,TGTGCCAGCAGTTATGCGGCTAGCTCCTACGAGCAGTACTTC
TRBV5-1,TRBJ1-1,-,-,CASSPSRRANTEAFF,TGCGCCAGCAGCCCGTCGAGGAGGGCGAACACTGAAGCTTTCTTT
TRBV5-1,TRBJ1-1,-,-,CASSFGGGTEAFF,TGCGCCAGCAGCTTCGGCGGAGGCACTGAAGCTTTCTTT
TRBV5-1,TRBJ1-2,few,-,CASSLQGPNYGYTF,TGCGCCAGCAGTCTACAGGGACCCAACTATGGCTACACCTTC
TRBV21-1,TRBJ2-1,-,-,CASSKVGLADYNEQFF,TGTGCCAGCAGCAAAGTCGGACTAGCGGATTACAATGAGCAGTTCTTC
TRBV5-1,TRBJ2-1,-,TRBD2,CASSLDKTSGNNEQFF,TGCGCCAGCAGCTTGGATAAGACTAGCGGGAACAATGAGCAGTTCTTC
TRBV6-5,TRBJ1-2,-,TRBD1,CASSYTGTASRMSYTF,TGTGCCAGCAGTTATACCGGGACAGCATCCCGTATGAGCTACACCTTC
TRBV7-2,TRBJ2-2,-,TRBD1,CASSTGQGNTGELFF,TGTGCCAGCAGCACCGGACAGGGGAACACCGGGGAGCTGTTTTTT
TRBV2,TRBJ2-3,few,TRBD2,CATGLAASSGTDTQYF,TGTGCCACCGGACTAGCGGCCTCCAGCGGCACAGATACGCAGTATTTT
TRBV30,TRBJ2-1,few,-,CAWSPSHREQFF,TGTGCCTGGAGTCCTTCCCACAGGGAGCAGTTCTTC
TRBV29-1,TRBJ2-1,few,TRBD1,CSVGGQGAYNEQFF,TGCAGCGTAGGAGGACAGGGGGCTTACAATGAGCAGTTCTTC
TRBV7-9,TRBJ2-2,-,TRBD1,CASSFRDRQPGELFF,TGTGCCAGCAGCTTTAGGGACAGACAACCCGGGGAGCTGTTTTTT